This T cell receptor (beta chain) was recorded in a study of cytomegalovirus exposure and HLA in healthy donors. Study overall: The same platform as the roughly 630 first-cohort repertoires was used for the 95 to 150 validation repertoires, a later analysis reported. Study-level points and caveats: Specific recognition of CMV antigens was confirmed in vitro for a few chains (all CMV-associated). Whilst most TCR sequences proved rare, a subset of public TCRs occurred across many donors.

Repertoires were generated with immunoSEQ multiplex PCR, while TCRdb's copy carries only in-frame clones and drops some. Here the sample spans over 200,000 clones, roughly 90% being singletons. The CDR3 is 16 amino acids. Germline V CDR1 and CDR2: SGHRS, YFSETQ. The germline V and J ends were trimmed by 0 bases and 5 bases, with 14 bases remaining between them. A remark on this clone: What it recognizes is unknown.

The receptor was isolated from a woman younger than 35 in good health and CMV-seronegative. What was sequenced was PBMCs. The chain links TRBV5-1 to TRBJ1-4, with D maybe TRBD1 (6 bases). DNA of the CDR3: TGCGCCAGCAGCTTGGGATGGACAGTAGGGAATGAAAAACTGTTTTTT. As protein: CASSLGWTVGNEKLFF. Full variable domain (outside the CDR3, taken from reference TRBV5-1 and TRBJ1-4): KAGVTQTPRYLIKTRGQQVTLSCSPISGHRSVSWYQQTPGQGLQFLFEYFSETQRNKGNFPGRFSGRQFSNSRSEMNVSTLELGDSALYLCASSLGWTVGNEKLFFGSGTQLSVL.